This T cell receptor (beta chain) was profiled in a study of blood T cell repertoires in COVID-19. Study overall: PBMCs, B-cell-depleted T cells, or T cells were the source of the cDNA or gDNA that made up the material.

Patients of the Seattle cohort, enrolled during active infection, were followed longitudinally. Clones were sequenced by immunoSEQ multiplex PCR, and TCRdb holds only the in-frame ones, with some missing. In the table there are tens of thousands of clones, about 91% of which are singletons. Per germline, CDR1 LNHDA and CDR2 SQIVND (reference sequence). The V end lost 0 bases, the J end lost 8 bases, and 14 bases lay between the germline ends. This CDR3 comprises 15 residues. This chain joins TRBV19 and TRBJ2-4; TRBD2 might be the D (5 bases). Sequencing was carried out using peripheral blood. The sequence derives from a man between 40 and 49 years old with COVID-19, enrolled during active disease. The CDR3 region is CASSIEFNPGDIQYF. CDR3 in DNA: TGTGCCAGTAGTATAGAGTTCAACCCCGGGGACATTCAGTACTTC. The entire variable domain, with the rest obtained from reference TRBV19 and TRBJ2-4, is as follows: DGGITQSPKYLFRKEGQNVTLSCEQNLNHDAMYWYRQDPGQGLRLIYYSQIVNDFQKGDIAEGYSVSREKKESFPLTVTSAQKNPTAFYLCASSIEFNPGDIQYFGAGTRLSVL.